A single sample gave rise to the 4 T cell receptor beta chains below, sequenced in a study of response to subunit inactivated influenza vaccine. TCRdb reanalysed the RT-PCR reads using MiXCR and keeps one entry per CDR3 protein. The data hold some 150,000 distinct CDR3 sequences, with 9.5% to 15% observed a single time. The sample was also linked to a second study, of T cells expressing NK-cell markers. Per that paper: UMIs accompanied the 5'RACE template switching by which TCR beta cDNA was made.

This material consisted of CD8+ T cells sorted from PBMCs, taken roughly 13 days after vaccination. The receptor source for this set is a man aged 45-60 years who received an inactivated influenza vaccine.

There are a few counts of this clonotype. The junction and the germline gene differ at one end; a read error may be behind it. The chain has TRBV6-2 or TRBV6-3 and TRBJ2-2; possibly TRBD1 for D (6 bases). Germline loops: CDR1 MNHEY, CDR2 SVGEGT. The CDR3 runs to 15 residues. CDR3 residues: CASSITGRRTGEPFF. CDR3 nucleotide sequence: TGTGCCAGCAGTATAACAGGGAGACGGACCGGGGAGCCGTTTTTT.

This clonotype was recorded a few times. The V call is TRBV14, the J call TRBJ2-5, with D uncertain. CDR3 size: 16 residues. The germline V and J ends were trimmed by 4 bases and 1 base, with 16 bases remaining between them. CDR1 and CDR2 (germline): SGHDN, FVKESK. The DNA for the CDR3 is TGTGCCAGCAGCCTAGGAGTTTGGCAGGCCCAAGAGACCCAGTACTTC. Its protein is CASSLGVWQAQETQYF.

This chain links TRBV27 with TRBJ2-5; maybe TRBD2 (6 bases). The CDR3 is made up of 15 amino acids. CDR1 and CDR2 (germline): MNHEY, SMNVEV (reference sequence). V lost 5 bases and J lost 11, with 24 bases in between. CDR3 region: CASSPGDWDSGTQYF. The CDR3, as DNA: TGTGCCAGCAGTCCCGGAGATTGGGATTCCGGGACTCAGTACTTC.

This clonotype has a count of ten or more. The chain recombines TRBV4-2 with TRBJ2-7; D call uncertain. The germline V gene has CDR1 LGHNA and CDR2 YNFKEQ. This CDR3 comprises 13 residues. Trimming took 0 bases from V and 7 from J, leaving 10 bases between them. CDR3 DNA: TGTGCCAGCAGCCAAGAAGATTCTCGGGAGCAGTACTTC. This encodes CASSQEDSREQYF.